One and the same sample provided the 18 T cell receptor beta chains below, sequenced in a study of blood T cells in healthy people across ages. For the second PCR, which ran for roughly 6 to 12 cycles, a sample-barcoded 5' primer and a J-beta primer mix were used. TCRdb itself ran the 5' RACE reads through MiXCR, one entry per CDR3 protein. The table lists about 640,000 distinct CDR3 sequences, 45% to 65% of them singletons, with approximately 40% in the top ten. The sample consisted of blood. All receptors derive from a man in his 60s in good health.

The J gene is TRBJ2-1, the V gene TRBV7-2; 12 bases align to TRBD2. The germline V gene encodes CDR1 SGHTA and CDR2 FQGNSA. The ends lost 1 base at V and 14 bases at J; junction bases unmatched: 6. The CDR3 has 14 amino acids. As DNA, the CDR3 is TGTGCCAGCAGCTTAGTGACTAGCGGGGGCCTAGAGTTCTTC. As protein: CASSLVTSGGLEFF.

V gene TRBV15 combines with J gene TRBJ2-7, with D hard to call. The J call may be in error: the DNA end matches TRBJ2-4 better. This CDR3 spans 14 amino acids. Germline-derived CDR1 and CDR2 are LNHNV and YYDKDF (reference sequence). Here the CDR3 reads CATSRDWTENIQYF. The CDR3 DNA sequence: TGTGCCACCAGCAGAGATTGGACGGAAAACATTCAGTACTTC.

This chain links TRBV6-2 or TRBV6-3 with TRBJ1-4, with D tentatively TRBD1 (6 bases). Germline V gene data show CDR1 as MNHEY and CDR2 as SVGEGT. The CDR3 consists of 14 residues. V was clipped by 6 bases and J by 8 bases, with 16 bases between them. CDR3 region: CASRPTGRLEKLFF. CDR3 sequence (DNA): TGTGCCAGCAGGCCGACAGGACGACTGGAAAAACTGTTTTTT.

The CDR3, as DNA: TGTGCCAGCAGTTTTGCGGCAAGCGCAGATACGCAGTATTTT. This sequence encodes CASSFAASADTQYF. J is TRBJ2-3 and V is TRBV12-3 or TRBV12-4; D is uncertain. Trimming stripped 3 bases from V and 4 bases from J, with 11 bases between. CDR3 length: 14 residues.

The chain recombines TRBV12-3 or TRBV12-4 with TRBJ2-5; a weak D match, TRBD2 (5 bases). Deletions cut 2 bases from V and 11 bases from J, with 15 bases between. The CDR3 spans 13 residues. CDR3 bases: TGTGCCAGCAGTTTATCGCTGTCTGGGGAGCAGTACTTC. Its protein is CASSLSLSGEQYF.

CDR3 residues: CASSGALLDTQYF. The CDR3 bases are TGTGCCAGCAGCGGGGCTCTCCTAGATACGCAGTATTTT. V gene TRBV2 combines with J gene TRBJ2-3; the D call may be TRBD1 or TRBD2 (5 bases each). CDR1 and CDR2 (germline): SNHLY, FYNNEI. This CDR3 has 13 residues. V was trimmed by 6 bases and J by 5 bases, leaving 12 bases between them. The full variable domain, in which reference TRBV2 and TRBJ2-3 provide the parts outside the CDR3, is EPEVTQTPSHQVTQMGQEVILRCVPISNHLYFYWYRQILGQKVEFLVSFYNNEISEKSEIFDDQFSVERPDGSNFTLKIRSTKLEDSAMYFCASSGALLDTQYFGPGTRLTVL.

The chain has TRBV3-1 and TRBJ2-7; D possibly corresponds to TRBD2 (6 bases). V was cut by 0 bases and J by 2 bases, with 11 bases left in between. The CDR3 contains 15 residues. The V gene's germline CDR1 is LGHDT and CDR2 YNNKEL (reference sequence). The CDR3 DNA is TGTGCCAGCAGCCAAGATCCTAGCGCGACCTACGAGCAGTACTTC. Protein: CASSQDPSATYEQYF.

The CDR3 is CASSSSMGSYNEQYF. CDR3 bases: TGTGCCAGCAGCTCCTCCATGGGGTCCTACAATGAGCAGTACTTC. The chain employs TRBV7-2 and TRBJ2-1; D unresolved. The J call is doubtful: the DNA matches TRBJ2-7 better. CDR1 SGHTA and CDR2 FQGNSA come from the germline V gene. CDR3 length: 15 amino acids.

The chain joins TRBV20-1 to TRBJ2-7; no reliable D call. V lost 0 bases, J lost 3 bases, and 6 bases lay in between. Germline V gene data show CDR1 as DFQATT and CDR2 as SNEGSKA (reference sequence). The length of the CDR3 is 12 residues. This CDR3 reads CSARDRFYEQYF. CDR3 sequence (DNA): TGCAGTGCTAGAGACAGGTTCTACGAGCAGTACTTC.

For this clonotype: The junction does not match germline at one end; this may be a read error. V gene TRBV7-9 combines with J gene TRBJ2-3, with D possibly TRBD2 on 6 matching bases. Germline V gene sequence: CDR1 SEHNR, CDR2 FQNEAQ (reference sequence). The CDR3 spans 17 residues. CDR3 protein: CASSRLRGGKRADTRYF. In DNA, the CDR3 is TGTGCCAGCAGCCGACTAAGGGGAGGTAAAAGAGCAGATACGCGGTATTTT.

This clonotype was counted a single time. Germline is not matched at one junction end, which may reflect a read error. This chain connects TRBV24-1 to TRBJ1-2; the D gene is possibly TRBD1 (5 bases). The CDR3 totals 14 residues. Germline V gene sequence: CDR1 KGHDR, CDR2 SFDVKD. CDR3 protein: CATSDLQVNYGYTF. The DNA for the CDR3 is TGTGCCACCAGTGACCTACAGGTTAACTATGGTTACACCTTC.

The V gene is TRBV5-1, the J gene TRBJ2-5; D possibly uses TRBD1 or TRBD2 (5 bases each). V shed 4 bases and J shed 3 bases, with 16 bases lying between them. This CDR3 has 15 residues. The germline V gene encodes CDR1 SGHRS and CDR2 YFSETQ. CDR3 bases: TGCGCCAGCAGCCCACGGGACGGTAGAGAAGAGACCCAGTACTTC. Translation: CASSPRDGREETQYF.

The chain recombines TRBV4-1 with TRBJ1-2; D gene uncertain. The CDR3 length is 13 residues. V was cut by 0 bases and J by 8 bases, with 10 bases left in between. Germline V lookup: CDR1 MGHRA, CDR2 YSYEKL. The CDR3 spells CASSQEARSGYTF. In nucleotides, the CDR3 is TGCGCCAGCAGCCAAGAGGCAAGGTCGGGCTACACCTTC.

The gene calls are TRBV6-6 and TRBJ2-5; TRBD1 agrees at 7 bases. Germline-derived CDR1 and CDR2 are MNHNY and SVGAGI (reference sequence). The CDR3 is 13 amino acids. V shed 5 bases, J shed 3 bases, and the junction held 3 bases outside the gene matches. CDR3 sequence reads: CASSITGEETQYF. The CDR3 DNA is TGTGCCAGCAGTATTACAGGGGAAGAGACCCAGTACTTC.

The genes are TRBV20-1 and TRBJ2-3; tentative D call: TRBD1 (7 bases). There are 16 residues in the CDR3. Trimming shortened V by 2 bases and J by 3 bases, and 18 bases separated the two germline ends. The germline V gene has CDR1 DFQATT and CDR2 SNEGSKA (reference sequence). CDR3 nucleotide sequence: TGCAGTGCTAGATACTCTAGCGAGGGGGCAACAGATACGCAGTATTTT. Translation: CSARYSSEGATDTQYF.

There are a few counts of this clonotype. J is TRBJ2-7 and V is TRBV6-6; 9 nucleotides line up with TRBD1. Germline V gene data show CDR1 as MNHNY and CDR2 as SVGAGI (reference sequence). The CDR3 length is 16 residues. V trimming: 0 bases; J trimming: 2 bases; junction bases outside the gene matches: 5. The CDR3 DNA follows: TGTGCCAGCAGTTACTCGCGACAGGGGGGGACCTACGAGCAGTACTTC. It yields the protein CASSYSRQGGTYEQYF.

This clonotype was picked up a small number of times. The chain recombines TRBV12-3 or TRBV12-4 with TRBJ2-5; TRBD2 agrees at 7 bases. After removal of 11 bases from V and 1 base from J, the junction contained 10 bases not matched to a gene. The CDR3 covers 14 residues. The CDR3 sequence: CASRPAGVQETQYF. The CDR3 nucleotides are TGTGCCTCCCGTCCCGCGGGGGTCCAAGAGACCCAGTACTTC.

The chain links TRBV12-3 or TRBV12-4 to TRBJ2-3; D is unclear. The CDR3 is made up of 13 amino acids. Trimming stripped 10 bases from V and 2 bases from J, with 13 bases between. The CDR3 loop reads CATSGPNTDTQYF. CDR3 nucleotides: TGTGCCACCTCCGGCCCGAACACAGATACGCAGTATTTT.